The 17 T cell receptor beta chains below were found in one sample sequenced in a study of metastatic and nonmetastatic thyroid tumors. TCRdb reprocessed the PCR reads via MiXCR. Among more than 10,000 clones listed, 27% were seen once. No patient had received any treatment before thyroid surgery. Sequencing was done on a sample of adjacent normal tissue. The receptors stem from a male donor with papillary thyroid cancer or a benign thyroid nodule (not recorded which). Some clones in this sample may be carry-over from other donors' samples.

The rearrangement joins TRBV11-3 to TRBJ2-7; D unresolved. Trimming shortened V by 2 bases and J by 5 bases, and 10 bases separated the two germline ends. The CDR3 is 13 amino acids. Germline loops: CDR1 SGHNT, CDR2 YENEEA. Here the CDR3 reads CASSLYSRDEQYF. The CDR3 DNA reads as TGTGCCAGCAGCTTATACAGCCGGGACGAGCAGTACTTC.

The rearrangement links TRBV19 to TRBJ1-1; possibly TRBD1 for D (6 bases). CDR1 and CDR2 (germline): LNHDA, SQIVND (reference sequence). The CDR3 consists of 15 residues. The V end lost 6 bases, the J end lost 4 bases, and 18 bases lay between the germline ends. The CDR3 DNA reads TGTGCCAGTAGGGGCCCACAGGGAGGGAGCACTGAAGCTTTCTTT. The encoded protein is CASRGPQGGSTEAFF.

This clone appeared a few times. V usage is TRBV6-1 and J usage is TRBJ2-7; TRBD1 might be the D (6 bases). The CDR3 spans 12 residues. Germline V gene data show CDR1 as MNHNS and CDR2 as SASEGT. V lost 6 bases and J lost 4, with 10 bases in between. DNA for the CDR3: TGTGCCAGCAGGAGGACAGTTTACGAGCAGTACTTC. It encodes CASRRTVYEQYF.

This clone was counted a few times. V usage is TRBV6-1 and J usage is TRBJ1-2, with a tentative D call TRBD1 (6 bases). CDR3 length: 12 amino acids. The V end lost 4 bases, the J end lost 3 bases, and 6 bases lay between the germline ends. Per germline, CDR1 MNHNS and CDR2 SASEGT. The CDR3 nucleotides read TGTGCCAGCAGTGGGACAGACTATGGCTACACCTTC. It is translated as CASSGTDYGYTF.

This clone was seen only once. V and J are TRBV20-1 and TRBJ2-1, with 10 bases identical to TRBD2. This CDR3 has 15 amino acids. The ends lost 6 bases at V and 4 bases at J; junction bases unmatched: 9. Germline-derived CDR1 and CDR2 are DFQATT and SNEGSKA (reference sequence). CDR3 region: CSALGTSGIYNEQFF. CDR3 nucleotides: TGCAGTGCCCTGGGTACTAGCGGGATATACAATGAGCAGTTCTTC.

This rearrangement joins TRBV3-1 to TRBJ2-5; 11 nucleotides line up with TRBD2. V trimming: 1 base; J trimming: 9 bases; junction bases outside the gene matches: 4. This CDR3 comprises 14 residues. CDR1 is LGHDT and CDR2 is YNNKEL in the germline V gene (reference sequence). CDR3 nucleotides: TGTGCCAGCAGCCAAGGACTAGCGGGAAATCCCCAGTACTTC. It encodes CASSQGLAGNPQYF.

In this sample, this clone turned up a few times. V gene TRBV12-3 or TRBV12-4 combines with J gene TRBJ1-1, with D perhaps TRBD1 (5 bases). V lost 5 bases to trimming and J lost 4 bases, with 11 bases between them. This CDR3 is built from 13 residues. The CDR3, as DNA: TGTGCCAGCAGTCAGGGTTTGGGCACTGAAGCTTTCTTT. It is translated as CASSQGLGTEAFF.

On this clone: This may stem from a read error, because a much larger clone lies one nucleotide away. V is TRBV11-2 and J is TRBJ2-1; no firm D call. Trimming removed 5 bases at V and 2 bases at J, with 13 bases between. CDR1 and CDR2 (germline): SGHAT, FQNNGV. CDR3 length: 15 residues. The CDR3 DNA reads as TGTGCCAGCAGCCCCCGGTTTGGCCCCTACAATGAGCAGTTCTTC. Protein: CASSPRFGPYNEQFF.

This sequence joins TRBV5-1 and TRBJ1-6, with TRBD1 matching over 7 bases. Germline-derived CDR1 and CDR2 are SGHRS and YFSETQ. The V gene end was trimmed by 4 bases and the J gene end by 6 bases; junction bases not matched to a gene: 7. This CDR3 is built from 15 residues. For the CDR3, the DNA is TGCGCCAGCAGCCCTAGACAGGGCGGTAATTCACCCCTCCACTTT. It encodes CASSPRQGGNSPLHF.

In this sample, this clone turned up once. Germline is not matched at one junction end, which may reflect a read error. The genes are TRBV20-1 and TRBJ2-7; no firm D call. The CDR3 is made up of 13 amino acids. Germline CDR1 reads DFQATT; CDR2 reads SNEGSKA (reference sequence). In DNA, the CDR3 is TGCGGTGCAGGCCCGGTGGACTCCTACGAGCAGTACTTC. Protein product: CGAGPVDSYEQYF.

This clone was seen more than once but under ten times. The chain has TRBV7-2 and TRBJ2-1; 10 bases are shared with TRBD2. Germline V gives CDR1 SGHTA, CDR2 FQGNSA. This CDR3 is built from 15 residues. With V trimmed by 3 bases and J by 9 bases, 8 bases remained unmatched. The CDR3 DNA reads as TGTGCCAGCAGCTTGGGGGGGACTAGCGTGGGTGAGCAGTTCTTC. This encodes CASSLGGTSVGEQFF. The complete variable domain, with remaining parts taken from reference TRBV7-2 and TRBJ2-1, reads GAGVSQSPSNKVTEKGKDVELRCDPISGHTALYWYRQSLGQGLEFLIYFQGNSAPDKSGLPSDRFSAERTGGSVSTLTIQRTQQEDSAVYLCASSLGGTSVGEQFFGPGTRLTVL.

In this sample, this clone turned up a few times. This sequence joins TRBV19 and TRBJ1-5; weak D call: TRBD1 (6 bases). There are 13 residues in the CDR3. CDR1 LNHDA and CDR2 SQIVND come from the germline V gene (reference sequence). Trimming took off 5 bases at V and 7 bases at J, with 12 bases between the two ends. The CDR3 here is CASSAGVRQPQHF. Written as DNA, the CDR3 is TGTGCCAGTAGTGCAGGGGTTAGGCAGCCCCAGCATTTT.

The V gene is TRBV6-5, the J gene TRBJ2-3; 7 positions agree with TRBD2. The CDR3 sequence is 16 residues long. Losses at the gene ends were 3 bases for V and 0 bases for J; bases not matched to a gene: 6. Germline V gives CDR1 MNHEY, CDR2 SVGAGI. The CDR3 DNA is TGTGCCAGCAGTTATTTTCTGGGGGGGAGCACAGATACGCAGTATTTT. This sequence encodes CASSYFLGGSTDTQYF.

The V and J genes are TRBV7-8 and TRBJ2-7, with TRBD1 matching 10 bases. Trimming took 2 bases from V and 6 from J; bases not matched to a gene: 4. From germline, CDR1 is SGHVS and CDR2 FQNEAQ. CDR3 length equals 14 residues. The DNA for the CDR3 is TGTGCCAGCAGCTTATCGTGGGACAGGGGCGAGCAGTACTTC. It specifies CASSLSWDRGEQYF. The whole variable domain, remainder taken from reference TRBV7-8 and TRBJ2-7, is GAGVSQSPRYKVAKRGQDVALRCDPISGHVSLFWYQQALGQGPEFLTYFQNEAQLDKSGLPSDRFFAERPEGSVSTLKIQRTQQEDSAVYLCASSLSWDRGEQYFGPGTRLTVT.

The J gene is TRBJ2-2, the V gene TRBV25-1; 9 bases match TRBD2. The CDR3 consists of 16 residues. The V gene end was trimmed by 3 bases and the J gene end by 6 bases; junction bases not matched to a gene: 8. From germline, CDR1 is MGHDK and CDR2 SYGVNS. The CDR3 protein is CASSDSGGRAAGELFF. CDR3 nucleotides: TGTGCCAGCAGTGATTCAGGCGGGAGGGCAGCCGGGGAGCTGTTTTTT.

V is TRBV6-5 and J is TRBJ1-4; 7 positions agree with TRBD1. Looked up from germline, CDR1 is MNHEY and CDR2 is SVGAGI. The CDR3 runs to 15 residues. V trimming: 2 bases; J trimming: 4 bases; junction bases outside the gene matches: 4. CDR3 loop: CASSYQGGINEKLFF. In nucleotides, the CDR3 is TGTGCCAGCAGTTACCAGGGGGGAATTAATGAAAAACTGTTTTTT.

This clone has only a few counts. The V and J genes are TRBV6-1 and TRBJ2-5, with 12 positions matching TRBD2. Germline CDR1 and CDR2: MNHNS and SASEGT. V gave up 7 bases and J gave up 5 bases; unmatched junction bases: 17. The CDR3 totals 18 residues. DNA for the CDR3: TGTGCCAGCATCCCTGCGGGACTAGCGGGTGGGCAGGCGGAGACCCAGTACTTC. As protein: CASIPAGLAGGQAETQYF.